Below are 17 T cell receptor beta chains sequenced from a single sample in a study of CD8+CD57+ T cells in acquired aplastic anemia. Genomic DNA templated the TCR beta VDJ and CDR3 profiling. TCRdb reprocessed the reads via MiXCR and lists one record per CDR3 protein. The table lists roughly 420,000 distinct CDR3 sequences, about two thirds of them singletons. The sequenced sample was sorted CD4+, CD8+, or CD8+CD57+ T cells (not recorded which) from PBMCs. Receptor source: a human donor in good health, serving as a control.

This clonotype was counted at least ten times. The rearrangement links TRBV6-5 to TRBJ2-7, with no clear D. Trimming removed 6 bases from V and 5 bases from J, with 14 bases in between. Per germline, CDR1 MNHEY and CDR2 SVGAGI. This CDR3 spans 13 amino acids. CDR3 nucleotides: TGTGCCAGCAGCCCAGGAAACCCCGACGAGCAGTACTTC. Translation: CASSPGNPDEQYF.

The gene calls are TRBV20-1 and TRBJ1-2, with no clear D. The germline gives CDR1 DFQATT, CDR2 SNEGSKA (reference sequence). The CDR3 covers 14 residues. With 6 bases removed from V and 6 bases from J, the gap between germline ends came to 20 bases. CDR3 region: CSAGRSPLNDGYTF. The CDR3 DNA is TGCAGTGCCGGTCGTTCCCCGCTCAACGATGGCTACACCTTC.

This clonotype was recorded at least ten times. J is TRBJ2-3 and V is TRBV7-3; 7 nucleotides line up with TRBD2. This CDR3 has 15 amino acids. Germline lookup yields CDR1 SGHTA and CDR2 FQGTGA. Germline trimming cut 1 base from V and 3 bases from J; bases unmatched to any gene: 4. Here the CDR3 reads CASSLNAGETDTQYF. Written as DNA, the CDR3 is TGTGCCAGCAGCTTAAACGCGGGGGAAACAGATACGCAGTATTTT.

The V and J genes are TRBV6-5 and TRBJ1-2; D is undetermined. There are 12 residues in the CDR3. The germline V gene has CDR1 MNHEY and CDR2 SVGAGI. Trimming took 2 bases from V and 12 from J, leaving 13 bases between them. The CDR3 here is CASSYDLSGNTF. In DNA form, the CDR3 reads TGTGCCAGCAGTTACGATCTGTCTGGAAACACCTTC.

A note on this clonotype: The CDR3 end shows no conserved phenylalanine or tryptophan, and so a read error is likely. This chain joins TRBV2 and TRBJ2-3; weak D call: TRBD1 (5 bases). The end of the DNA is better explained by TRBJ1-5, so the J call may be wrong. This CDR3 has 14 amino acids. CDR1 SNHLY and CDR2 FYNNEI come from the germline V gene. The CDR3, as DNA: TGTGCCAGCAATGGCCAGGGTGTAACAGATACGCAGCATTAT. Amino acid sequence: CASNGQGVTDTQHY.

The gene calls are TRBV7-9 and TRBJ2-5; TRBD2 is a possible D gene (5 bases). Germline CDR1 is SEHNR and CDR2 is FQNEAQ (reference sequence). The CDR3 contains 14 residues. With 2 bases removed from V and 13 bases from J, the gap between germline ends came to 20 bases. DNA for the CDR3: TGTGCCAGCAGCTTAACAGCTAACTATGACTACACGTACTTC. It translates to CASSLTANYDYTYF.

This clonotype was seen many times. The rearrangement joins TRBV30 to TRBJ1-6; 8 bases fit TRBD1. The CDR3 has 16 residues. Germline V gene data show CDR1 as GTSNPN and CDR2 as SVGIG (reference sequence). V dropped 0 bases and J dropped 7; count of bases not matched to a gene: 8. The CDR3 sequence: CAWSVRGQAGNSPLHF. For the CDR3, the DNA is TGTGCCTGGAGTGTAAGGGGACAGGCAGGGAATTCACCCCTCCACTTT.

The J gene is TRBJ1-5, the V gene TRBV20-1; D is possibly TRBD1 (5 bases). The length of the CDR3 is 14 residues. Trimming cost V 6 bases and J 8 bases, with 20 bases left between them. The germline gives CDR1 DFQATT, CDR2 SNEGSKA (reference sequence). CDR3 sequence: CSASSGGGCKPQHF. CDR3 sequence (DNA): TGCAGTGCCAGTAGCGGGGGAGGGTGTAAGCCCCAGCATTTT.

This chain uses TRBV7-2 with TRBJ2-5, with D perhaps assigned TRBD1 or TRBD2 (5 bases each). Trimming took 5 bases from V and 10 from J, leaving 26 bases between them. This CDR3 contains 16 residues. CDR1 and CDR2 (germline): SGHTA, FQGNSA. The CDR3 coding sequence is TGTGCCAGCAGCGGGGGAATAGGCACAGATACGCAGTACCAGTACTTC. Translated: CASSGGIGTDTQYQYF.

The chain joins TRBV7-7 to TRBJ2-1; D uncertain. Germline assignment: CDR1 SSHAT and CDR2 FNYEAQ (reference sequence). The V gene lost 6 bases and the J gene lost 8 bases, with 8 bases spanning the gap. CDR3 length: 11 amino acids. The CDR3 region is CASRSDDEQFF. The CDR3 nucleotides are TGTGCCAGCAGGTCGGACGATGAGCAGTTCTTC.

Regarding this clonotype: Relative to the germline gene, one junction end is altered; a read error may explain this. This chain connects TRBV7-6 to TRBJ2-5; no definite D call. The germline V gene encodes CDR1 SGHVS and CDR2 FNYEAQ. There are 14 residues in the CDR3. The CDR3 spells CASSLARYEQNFGF. The DNA of the CDR3 is TGTGCCAGCAGCTTAGCCCGTTACGAGCAGAACTTCGGGTTC. The full variable domain, completed using reference TRBV7-6 and TRBJ2-5, is GAGVSQSPRYKVTKRGQDVALRCDPISGHVSLYWYRQALGQGPEFLTYFNYEAQQDKSGLPNDRFSAERPEGSISTLTIQRTEQRDSAMYRCASSLARYEQNFGFGPGTRLLVL.

This clonotype was observed many times. The genes are TRBV29-1 and TRBJ1-4; D is unclear. The CDR3 has 15 amino acids. The V end was cut by 0 bases, the J end by 7 bases, with 15 bases between. CDR1 is SQVTM, CDR2 ANQGSEA, per germline. DNA of the CDR3: TGCAGCGTTGAAGATTTACAGCCGGCCAGTGAAAAACTGTTTTTT. Translation gives CSVEDLQPASEKLFF.

This clonotype was observed a few times. The rearrangement uses TRBV19 and TRBJ2-3; D is unclear. Trimming cost V 11 bases and J 0 bases, with 6 bases left between them. There are 11 residues in the CDR3. Germline V CDR1 and CDR2: LNHDA, SQIVND (reference sequence). The CDR3 DNA reads TGTGCCGCACAGAGCACAGATACGCAGTATTTT. This gives the protein CAAQSTDTQYF.

Concerning this clonotype: The junction differs from germline at one of its ends, possibly a read error. V and J are TRBV7-9 and TRBJ1-2, with D perhaps TRBD1 (5 bases). Germline-derived CDR1 and CDR2 are SEHNR and FQNEAQ (reference sequence). The CDR3 is made up of 15 amino acids. CDR3 protein: CASSSLGPFQETHSF. The CDR3 DNA is TGTGCCAGCAGCTCTCTGGGACCGTTCCAAGAGACCCACTCCTTC.

V usage is TRBV15 and J usage is TRBJ1-5; D not resolved. CDR1 LNHNV and CDR2 YYDKDF come from the germline V gene (reference sequence). The CDR3 has 15 residues. V lost 4 bases and J lost 0, with 10 bases in between. Here the CDR3 reads CATSISDYSNQPQHF. The CDR3 region has the DNA TGTGCCACCAGCATTTCGGATTATAGCAATCAGCCCCAGCATTTT.

The V call is TRBV7-4, the J call TRBJ2-7, with D possibly TRBD2 on 6 matching bases. Germline CDR1 is SGHVT and CDR2 is SQSDAQ. Trimming removed 5 bases from V and 5 bases from J, with 19 bases in between. The CDR3 runs to 15 residues. The CDR3 loop is CASSHLTGSGDEQYF. The CDR3 DNA reads as TGTGCCAGCAGCCACCTGACCGGGAGTGGCGACGAGCAGTACTTC.

Concerning this clonotype: A read error may produce the germline difference seen at one junction end. The CDR3: CASSSSRGGSRWNF. As DNA, the CDR3 is TGTGCCAGCAGCAGTTCCCGTGGCGGATCTAGATGGAACTTC. The chain uses TRBV7-2 and TRBJ1-2; no clear D. Germline V gene lookup returns CDR1 SGHTA and CDR2 FQGNSA. The CDR3 totals 14 residues.